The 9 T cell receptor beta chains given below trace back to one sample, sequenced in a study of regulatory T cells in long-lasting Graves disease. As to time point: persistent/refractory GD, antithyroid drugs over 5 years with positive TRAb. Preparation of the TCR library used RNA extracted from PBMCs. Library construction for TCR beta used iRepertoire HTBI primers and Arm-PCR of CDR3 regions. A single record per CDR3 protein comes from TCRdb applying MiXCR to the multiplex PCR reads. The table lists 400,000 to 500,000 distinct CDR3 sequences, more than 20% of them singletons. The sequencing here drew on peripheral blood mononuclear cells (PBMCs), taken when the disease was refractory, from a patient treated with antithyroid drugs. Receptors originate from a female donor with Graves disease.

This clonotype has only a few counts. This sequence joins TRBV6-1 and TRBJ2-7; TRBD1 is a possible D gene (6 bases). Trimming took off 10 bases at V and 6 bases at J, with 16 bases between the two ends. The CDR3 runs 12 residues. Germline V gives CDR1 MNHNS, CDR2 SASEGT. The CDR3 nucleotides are TGTGCCATTAGACAGGACCGGATCGAGCAGTACTTC. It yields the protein CAIRQDRIEQYF.

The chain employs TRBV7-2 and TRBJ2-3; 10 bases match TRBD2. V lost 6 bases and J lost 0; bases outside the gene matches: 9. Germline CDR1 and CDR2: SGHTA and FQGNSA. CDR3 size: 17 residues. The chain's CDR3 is CASSQVTSGLSTDTQYF. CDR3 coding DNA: TGTGCCAGCAGTCAAGTGACTAGCGGGTTAAGCACAGATACGCAGTATTTT. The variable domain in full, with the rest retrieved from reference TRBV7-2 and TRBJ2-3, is GAGVSQSPSNKVTEKGKDVELRCDPISGHTALYWYRQSLGQGLEFLIYFQGNSAPDKSGLPSDRFSAERTGGSVSTLTIQRTQQEDSAVYLCASSQVTSGLSTDTQYFGPGTRLTVL.

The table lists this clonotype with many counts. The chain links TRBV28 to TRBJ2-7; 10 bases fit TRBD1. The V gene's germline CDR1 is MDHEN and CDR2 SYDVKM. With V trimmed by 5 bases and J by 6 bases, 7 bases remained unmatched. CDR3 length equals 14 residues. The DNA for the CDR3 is TGTGCCAGCAGTAAAAGGGACAGGGGAACCGAGCAGTACTTC. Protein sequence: CASSKRDRGTEQYF.

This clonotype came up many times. The CDR3 nucleotides read TGCAGTGCTAGAATCGGACTCGGGCCCTCCCAAGAGACCCAGTACTTC. The encoded protein is CSARIGLGPSQETQYF. The V and J genes are TRBV20-1 and TRBJ2-5, with D perhaps matching TRBD2 (5 bases). Germline CDR1 DFQATT, CDR2 SNEGSKA (reference sequence). V gave up 2 bases and J gave up 1 base, with 17 bases separating them. This CDR3 is built from 16 residues.

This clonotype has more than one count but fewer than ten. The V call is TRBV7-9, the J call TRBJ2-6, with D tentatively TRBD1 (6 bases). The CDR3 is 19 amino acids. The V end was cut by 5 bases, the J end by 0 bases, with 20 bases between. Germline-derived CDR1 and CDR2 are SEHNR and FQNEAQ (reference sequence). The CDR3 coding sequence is TGTGCCAGCAGCCCTACAAGGGGACATATATCCTCTGGGGCCAACGTCCTGACTTTC. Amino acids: CASSPTRGHISSGANVLTF.

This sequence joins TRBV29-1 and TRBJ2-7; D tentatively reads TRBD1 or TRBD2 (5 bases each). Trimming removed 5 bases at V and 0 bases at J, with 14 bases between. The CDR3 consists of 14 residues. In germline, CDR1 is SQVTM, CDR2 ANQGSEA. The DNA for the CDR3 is TGCAGCGTTCCCGGCTTTGGGGGCTCCTACGAGCAGTACTTC. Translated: CSVPGFGGSYEQYF.

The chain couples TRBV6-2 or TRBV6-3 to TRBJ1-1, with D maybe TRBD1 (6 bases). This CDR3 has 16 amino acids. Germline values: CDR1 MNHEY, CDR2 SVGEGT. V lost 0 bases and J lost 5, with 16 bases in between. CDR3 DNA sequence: TGTGCCAGCAGTTACTCGAGGCCAGGGGTAAGGACTGAAGCTTTCTTT. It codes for CASSYSRPGVRTEAFF.

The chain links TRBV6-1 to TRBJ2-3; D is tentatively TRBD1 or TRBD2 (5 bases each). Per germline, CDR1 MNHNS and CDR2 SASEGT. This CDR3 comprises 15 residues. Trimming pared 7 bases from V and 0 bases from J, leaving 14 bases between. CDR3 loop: CASMNGDVSTDTQYF. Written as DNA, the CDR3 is TGTGCCAGCATGAATGGGGACGTCAGCACAGATACGCAGTATTTT.

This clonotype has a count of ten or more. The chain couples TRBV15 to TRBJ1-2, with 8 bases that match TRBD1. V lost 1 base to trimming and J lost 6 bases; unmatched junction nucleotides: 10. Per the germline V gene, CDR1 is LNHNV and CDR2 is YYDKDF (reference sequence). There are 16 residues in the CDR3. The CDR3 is CATSRALSTGDDGYTF. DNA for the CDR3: TGTGCCACCAGCAGAGCCCTATCGACAGGGGACGATGGCTACACCTTC.